The 25 T cell receptor beta chains below come from one sample, sequenced in a study of blood T cell repertoires in COVID-19. Assay: immunoSEQ multiplex PCR; the TCRdb copy retains only in-frame clones and omits some. The sample records roughly 260,000 clones, roughly 90% being singletons. The sequenced sample consisted of peripheral blood. All receptors come from a woman aged 25-40 years with COVID-19, enrolled during active disease.

V usage is TRBV4-2 and J usage is TRBJ1-1; maybe TRBD1 (6 bases). CDR3 length equals 15 residues. V lost 0 bases and J 2 bases, leaving 10 bases between the germline ends. Germline-derived CDR1 and CDR2 are LGHNA and YNFKEQ. CDR3 nucleotides: TGTGCCAGCAGCCAAGATGGGACAACAAACACTGAAGCTTTCTTT. Encoded protein: CASSQDGTTNTEAFF.

This chain uses TRBV5-6 with TRBJ1-5; D remains unclear. The V and J ends lost 2 bases and 2 bases respectively, with 5 bases between them. The CDR3 covers 13 residues. The germline gives CDR1 SGHDT, CDR2 YYEEEE. The CDR3 is CASSFVGNQPQHF. CDR3 bases: TGTGCCAGCAGCTTCGTAGGCAATCAGCCCCAGCATTTT.

V usage is TRBV6-5 and J usage is TRBJ1-3, with 7 bases fitting TRBD1. The V segment lost 6 bases and the J segment 3 bases; nucleotides outside the gene matches: 2. CDR3 length equals 13 residues. Germline-derived CDR1 and CDR2 are MNHEY and SVGAGI. The CDR3 loop is CASSDRVGNTIYF. CDR3 bases: TGTGCCAGCAGCGACAGGGTTGGAAACACCATATATTTT.

V is TRBV5-8 and J is TRBJ1-5; maybe TRBD1 (5 bases). CDR1 and CDR2 from the germline V gene are SGHTS and YDEGEE. V lost 5 bases to trimming and J lost 1 base, with 10 bases between them. This CDR3 spans 14 amino acids. CDR3 region: CASSSGHSNQPQHF. CDR3 nucleotides: TGTGCCAGCAGTTCCGGACACAGCAATCAGCCCCAGCATTTT.

V usage is TRBV29-1 and J usage is TRBJ2-1; D perhaps matches TRBD2 (6 bases). The CDR3 covers 13 residues. CDR1 SQVTM and CDR2 ANQGSEA come from the germline V gene. V was clipped by 4 bases and J by 4 bases, with 11 bases between them. This CDR3 reads CSVVGSFYNEQFF. The CDR3 DNA is TGCAGCGTTGTCGGGAGCTTTTACAATGAGCAGTTCTTC.

The V gene is TRBV10-1, the J gene TRBJ2-3, with D unresolved. The germline V gene encodes CDR1 WNHNN and CDR2 SYGVQD (reference sequence). Trimming stripped 0 bases from V and 0 bases from J, with 13 bases between. CDR3 length: 17 amino acids. The CDR3 bases are TGCGCCAGCAGTGAGTCTAAAGCGCAACTCAGCACAGATACGCAGTATTTT. The encoded protein is CASSESKAQLSTDTQYF.

This clone has more than one count but fewer than ten. The chain has TRBV30 and TRBJ2-7, with D possibly TRBD2 on 6 matching bases. V lost 0 bases, J lost 0 bases, and 18 bases lay in between. The CDR3 extends over 17 amino acids. The V gene's germline CDR1 is GTSNPN and CDR2 SVGIG (reference sequence). The CDR3 nucleotides are TGTGCCTGGAGTGTCGGCGTTCTAGCGAAAAGCTCCTACGAGCAGTACTTC. Translating gives CAWSVGVLAKSSYEQYF.

The chain recombines TRBV6-6 with TRBJ1-1; 9 bases align to TRBD1. J lost 4 bases, V lost 5 bases, and 8 bases had no gene match. CDR3 size: 15 residues. Germline lookup yields CDR1 MNHNY and CDR2 SVGAGI (reference sequence). The CDR3 reads CASSDPGTGITEAFF. The CDR3 DNA follows: TGTGCCAGCAGTGACCCTGGGACAGGGATCACTGAAGCTTTCTTT.

The rearrangement links TRBV6-5 to TRBJ2-7, with 7 positions matching TRBD1. V lost 4 bases to trimming and J lost 3 bases; unmatched junction nucleotides: 0. The CDR3 is made up of 12 amino acids. Germline lookup yields CDR1 MNHEY and CDR2 SVGAGI. The chain's CDR3 is CASSSGGYEQYF. The CDR3 bases are TGTGCCAGCAGTTCAGGGGGCTACGAGCAGTACTTC.

J is TRBJ2-3 and V is TRBV9, with D possibly being TRBD1 (7 bases). V was trimmed by 0 bases and J by 3 bases, leaving 17 bases between them. This CDR3 region has 17 residues. Germline lookup yields CDR1 SGDLS and CDR2 YYNGEE. DNA of the CDR3: TGTGCCAGCAGCGTAGGGACAGCGGCAGGGGGGACAGATACGCAGTATTTT. It specifies CASSVGTAAGGTDTQYF. Full variable domain (missing parts from reference TRBV9 and TRBJ2-3): DSGVTQTPKHLITATGQRVTLRCSPRSGDLSVYWYQQSLDQGLQFLIQYYNGEERAKGNILERFSAQQFPDLHSELNLSSLELGDSALYFCASSVGTAAGGTDTQYFGPGTRLTVL.

The rearrangement uses TRBV4-3 and TRBJ1-2; D is unclear. CDR3 length equals 16 residues. With 0 bases removed from V and 1 base from J, the gap between germline ends came to 12 bases. Germline V CDR1 and CDR2: LGHNA, YSLEER. CDR3: CASSQDRRAYNYGYTF. As DNA, the CDR3 is TGCGCCAGCAGCCAAGACCGGCGGGCATATAACTATGGCTACACCTTC.

V and J are TRBV6-6 and TRBJ2-2; 9 positions agree with TRBD2. Germline CDR1 reads MNHNY; CDR2 reads SVGAGI (reference sequence). The CDR3 is made up of 14 amino acids. Germline trimming cut 5 bases from V and 5 bases from J; bases unmatched to any gene: 3. CDR3 DNA: TGTGCCAGCAGTATAGCGGGAGCTACCGGGGAGCTGTTTTTT. Amino acid sequence: CASSIAGATGELFF.

V is TRBV7-3 and J is TRBJ2-2; D not resolved. Germline CDR1 and CDR2: SGHTA and FQGTGA. V dropped 5 bases and J dropped 6 bases, with 22 bases sitting between them. This CDR3 is built from 17 residues. CDR3 DNA: TGTGCCAGCAGCCCCTCAACCTCCCCACTTTCGGCCGGGGAGCTGTTTTTT. Translation: CASSPSTSPLSAGELFF.

The chain recombines TRBV4-2 with TRBJ2-3, with D unclear. CDR1 is LGHNA, CDR2 YNFKEQ, per germline. The V end was cut by 1 base, the J end by 14 bases, with 13 bases between. This CDR3 spans 12 amino acids. CDR3 amino acids: CASSQVGSLPYF. As DNA, the CDR3 is TGTGCCAGCAGCCAAGTGGGTAGCCTGCCGTATTTT.

The gene calls are TRBV5-4 and TRBJ1-4, with 8 nucleotides matching TRBD1. Losses at the gene ends were 2 bases for V and 5 bases for J; bases not matched to a gene: 2. In germline, CDR1 is SGHNT, CDR2 YYREEE (reference sequence). The CDR3 is made up of 14 amino acids. The CDR3, as DNA: TGTGCCAGCAGCTTTGCAGGGGGCAATGAAAAACTGTTTTTT. Translated, it gives CASSFAGGNEKLFF.

The V and J genes are TRBV6-5 and TRBJ1-1; maybe TRBD1 (5 bases). The CDR3 is made up of 13 amino acids. Trimming took 8 bases from V and 1 from J, leaving 11 bases between them. Germline-derived CDR1 and CDR2 are MNHEY and SVGAGI. The CDR3 DNA reads TGTGCCAGCCGCCAGGGAACGAACACTGAAGCTTTCTTT. This codes for CASRQGTNTEAFF.

The CDR3 region has the DNA TGTGCCAGCTCACCTACTCCGGTCTCTACCTCTGGAAACACCATATATTTT. Protein product: CASSPTPVSTSGNTIYF. The genes are TRBV18 and TRBJ1-3; D not resolved. V lost 3 bases and J lost 0, with 15 bases in between. The germline V gene encodes CDR1 KGHSH and CDR2 LQKENI. The CDR3 sequence is 17 residues long. The variable domain in full, with the rest retrieved from reference TRBV18 and TRBJ1-3, is NAGVMQNPRHLVRRRGQEARLRCSPMKGHSHVYWYRQLPEEGLKFMVYLQKENIIDESGMPKERFSAEFPKEGPSILRIQQVVRGDSAAYFCASSPTPVSTSGNTIYFGEGSWLTVV.

The rearrangement uses TRBV6-5 and TRBJ1-1, with TRBD1 matching 11 bases. V was pared by 5 bases and J by 6 bases, with 5 bases of the junction left unmatched. Looked up from germline, CDR1 is MNHEY and CDR2 is SVGAGI. The CDR3 totals 14 residues. This CDR3 reads CASSRTGGKAEAFF. The CDR3, as DNA: TGTGCCAGCAGTCGGACAGGGGGCAAAGCTGAAGCTTTCTTT.

CDR3: CASSSRGERYTYEQYF. The CDR3 coding sequence is TGTGCCAGCAGCTCCCGAGGCGAGCGGTACACCTACGAGCAGTACTTC. The rearrangement uses TRBV5-6 and TRBJ2-7; possible D gene TRBD2, 5 bases. Looked up from germline, CDR1 is SGHDT and CDR2 is YYEEEE. The ends were cut back, 3 bases at V and 2 bases at J, with 18 bases in the middle. The CDR3 has 16 residues.

The V gene is TRBV30, the J gene TRBJ2-7, with D possibly being TRBD1 (5 bases). Germline V gene lookup returns CDR1 GTSNPN and CDR2 SVGIG (reference sequence). This CDR3 has 14 residues. Trimming cost V 4 bases and J 1 base, with 14 bases left between them. The CDR3 reads CAWNGQGLSYEQYF. In DNA, the CDR3 is TGTGCCTGGAATGGTCAGGGTTTATCCTACGAGCAGTACTTC.

This chain uses TRBV5-5 with TRBJ1-5; D ambiguous. Trimming took off 0 bases at V and 3 bases at J, with 16 bases between the two ends. The CDR3 has 17 residues. Germline V lookup: CDR1 SGHKS, CDR2 YYEKEE (reference sequence). The CDR3 sequence is CASSLGRGGWDNQPQHF. The CDR3 bases are TGTGCCAGCAGCTTGGGCCGTGGAGGGTGGGACAATCAGCCCCAGCATTTT.

The chain couples TRBV7-9 to TRBJ1-4, with D hard to call. Germline lookup yields CDR1 SEHNR and CDR2 FQNEAQ (reference sequence). CDR3 length: 14 residues. Deletions cut 3 bases from V and 6 bases from J, with 11 bases between. CDR3 DNA: TGTGCCAGCAGCTTGAGTGGTTCATATGAAAAACTGTTTTTT. It specifies CASSLSGSYEKLFF.

The chain couples TRBV4-1 to TRBJ1-4; D may be TRBD1 (6 bases). Trimming cost V 1 base and J 15 bases, with 15 bases left between them. CDR3 size: 13 residues. Germline values: CDR1 MGHRA, CDR2 YSYEKL. CDR3 amino acids: CASSQVWGQTMFF. The CDR3 nucleotides read TGCGCCAGCAGCCAAGTCTGGGGACAAACAATGTTTTTT.

J is TRBJ2-5 and V is TRBV6-5; TRBD2 is a possible D gene (6 bases). Trimming took off 5 bases at V and 5 bases at J, with 18 bases between the two ends. Germline CDR1 reads MNHEY; CDR2 reads SVGAGI. This CDR3 has 15 residues. CDR3 sequence: CASSPGPGVGETQYF. The DNA for the CDR3 is TGTGCCAGCAGTCCCGGACCGGGGGTGGGGGAGACCCAGTACTTC.

This sequence joins TRBV15 and TRBJ2-3, with 14 bases matching TRBD2. Germline V lookup: CDR1 LNHNV, CDR2 YYDKDF (reference sequence). With V trimmed by 1 base and J by 4 bases, 10 bases remained unmatched. The CDR3 is made up of 19 amino acids. CDR3 coding DNA: TGTGCCACCAGCAGAGGACTAGCGGGAGGGCCGGAGTCCGCAGATACGCAGTATTTT. It specifies CATSRGLAGGPESADTQYF.